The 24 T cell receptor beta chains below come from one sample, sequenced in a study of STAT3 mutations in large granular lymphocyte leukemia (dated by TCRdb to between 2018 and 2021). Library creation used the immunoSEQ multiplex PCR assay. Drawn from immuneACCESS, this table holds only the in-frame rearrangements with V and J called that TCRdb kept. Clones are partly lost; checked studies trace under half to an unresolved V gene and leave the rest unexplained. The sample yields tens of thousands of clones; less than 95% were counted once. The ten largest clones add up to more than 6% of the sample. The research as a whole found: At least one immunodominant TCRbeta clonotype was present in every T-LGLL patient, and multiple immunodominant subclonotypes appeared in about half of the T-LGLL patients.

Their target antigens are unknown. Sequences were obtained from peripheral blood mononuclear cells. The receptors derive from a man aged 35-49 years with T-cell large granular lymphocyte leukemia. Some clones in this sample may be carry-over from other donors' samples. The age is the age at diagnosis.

The CDR3 region has the DNA TGTGCCAGCAGTCGAAGCTCACAGGGGAGGGATGGCTACACCTTC. Protein sequence: CASSRSSQGRDGYTF. The chain combines TRBV7-2 with TRBJ1-2, with 7 bases identical to TRBD1. The germline V gene has CDR1 SGHTA and CDR2 FQGNSA. CDR3 length equals 15 residues. The ends lost 6 bases at V and 6 bases at J; junction bases unmatched: 13.

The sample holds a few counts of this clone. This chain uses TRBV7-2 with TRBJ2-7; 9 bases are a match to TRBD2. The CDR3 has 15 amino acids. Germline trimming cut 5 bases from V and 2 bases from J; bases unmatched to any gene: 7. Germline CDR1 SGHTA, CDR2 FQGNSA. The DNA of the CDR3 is TGTGCCAGCAGCCCGCAGCGGGGGGCCGCCTACGAGCAGTACTTC. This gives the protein CASSPQRGAAYEQYF.

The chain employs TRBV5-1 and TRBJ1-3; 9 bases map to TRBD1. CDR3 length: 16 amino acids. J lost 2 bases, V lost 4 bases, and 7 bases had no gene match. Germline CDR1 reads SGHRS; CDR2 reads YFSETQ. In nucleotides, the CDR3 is TGCGCCAGCAGCCCATCGACAGGGGGAACTGGAAACACCATATATTTT. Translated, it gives CASSPSTGGTGNTIYF.

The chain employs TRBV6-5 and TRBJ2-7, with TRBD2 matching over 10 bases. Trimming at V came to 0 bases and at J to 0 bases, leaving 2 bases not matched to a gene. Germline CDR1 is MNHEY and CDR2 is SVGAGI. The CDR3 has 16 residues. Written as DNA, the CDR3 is TGTGCCAGCAGTTACTCTCTAGCGGGGGCCTCCTACGAGCAGTACTTC. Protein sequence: CASSYSLAGASYEQYF.

As DNA, the CDR3 is TGTGCCAGCAGCTCTGGGACAGGTTGGAAGAACACTGAAGCTTTCTTT. Translation gives CASSSGTGWKNTEAFF. V gene TRBV7-9 combines with J gene TRBJ1-1, with 8 positions matching TRBD1. The CDR3 consists of 16 residues. J lost 1 base, V lost 4 bases, and 8 bases had no gene match. Germline V gene lookup returns CDR1 SEHNR and CDR2 FQNEAQ (reference sequence).

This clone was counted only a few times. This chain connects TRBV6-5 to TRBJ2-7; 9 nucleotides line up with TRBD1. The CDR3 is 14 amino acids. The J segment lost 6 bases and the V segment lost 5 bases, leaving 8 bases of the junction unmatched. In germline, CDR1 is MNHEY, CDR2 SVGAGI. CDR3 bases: TGTGCCAGCAGTCCCGGGACAGGGCGGTCCGAGCAGTACTTC. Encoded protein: CASSPGTGRSEQYF.

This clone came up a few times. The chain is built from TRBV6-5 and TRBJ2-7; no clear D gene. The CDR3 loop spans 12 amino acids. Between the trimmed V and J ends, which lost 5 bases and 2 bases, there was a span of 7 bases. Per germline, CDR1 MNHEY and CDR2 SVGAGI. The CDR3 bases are TGTGCCAGCAGTGTAGGTACCTACGAGCAGTACTTC. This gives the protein CASSVGTYEQYF.

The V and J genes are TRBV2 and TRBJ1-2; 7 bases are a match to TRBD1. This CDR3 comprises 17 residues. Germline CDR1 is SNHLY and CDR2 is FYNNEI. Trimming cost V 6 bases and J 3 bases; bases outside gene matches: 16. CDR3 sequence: CASSDNPGQVGHYGYTF. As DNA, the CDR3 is TGTGCCAGCAGCGATAACCCAGGACAGGTGGGACACTATGGCTACACCTTC.

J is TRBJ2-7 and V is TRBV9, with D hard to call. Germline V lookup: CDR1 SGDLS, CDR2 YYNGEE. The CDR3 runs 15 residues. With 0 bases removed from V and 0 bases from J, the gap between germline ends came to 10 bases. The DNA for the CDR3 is TGTGCCAGCAGCGTAGATGAGGTCCCCTCCTACGAGCAGTACTTC. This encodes CASSVDEVPSYEQYF.

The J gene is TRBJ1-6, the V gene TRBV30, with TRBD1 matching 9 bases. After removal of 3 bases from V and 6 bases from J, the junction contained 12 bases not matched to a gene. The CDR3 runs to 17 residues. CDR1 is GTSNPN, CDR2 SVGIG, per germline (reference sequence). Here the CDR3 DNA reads TGTGCCTGGAGAAGGGATTTGGTGGGACAGGGTAATTCACCCCTCCACTTT. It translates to CAWRRDLVGQGNSPLHF.

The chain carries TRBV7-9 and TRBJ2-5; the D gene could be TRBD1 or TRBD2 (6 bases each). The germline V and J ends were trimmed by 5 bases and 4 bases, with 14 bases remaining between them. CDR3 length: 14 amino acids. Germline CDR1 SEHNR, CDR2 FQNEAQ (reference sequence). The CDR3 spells CASSPSGGGETQYF. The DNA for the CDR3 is TGTGCCAGCAGCCCCTCCGGAGGGGGAGAGACCCAGTACTTC.

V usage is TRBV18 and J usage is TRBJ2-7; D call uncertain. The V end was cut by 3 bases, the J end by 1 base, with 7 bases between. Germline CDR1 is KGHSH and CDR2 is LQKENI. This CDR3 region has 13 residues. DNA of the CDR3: TGTGCCAGCTCACCCGCAGAGTCCTACGAGCAGTACTTC. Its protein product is CASSPAESYEQYF.

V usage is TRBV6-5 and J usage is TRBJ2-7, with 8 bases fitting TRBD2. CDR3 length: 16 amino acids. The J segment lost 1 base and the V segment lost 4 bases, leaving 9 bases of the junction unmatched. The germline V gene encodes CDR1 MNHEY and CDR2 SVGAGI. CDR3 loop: CASSWGGGSLSYEQYF. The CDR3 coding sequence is TGTGCCAGCAGTTGGGGCGGGGGGTCCCTATCCTACGAGCAGTACTTC.

The CDR3 is CAWTTDQGAGGYTF. The CDR3 DNA reads TGTGCCTGGACTACGGACCAGGGGGCAGGAGGCTACACCTTC. The chain is built from TRBV30 and TRBJ1-2; 8 nucleotides match TRBD1. Germline V CDR1 and CDR2: GTSNPN, SVGIG (reference sequence). V shed 4 bases, J shed 8 bases, and the junction held 12 bases outside the gene matches. The CDR3 consists of 14 residues.

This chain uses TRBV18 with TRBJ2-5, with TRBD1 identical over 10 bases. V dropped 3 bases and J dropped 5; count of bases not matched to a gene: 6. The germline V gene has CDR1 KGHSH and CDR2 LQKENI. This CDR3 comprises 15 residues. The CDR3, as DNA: TGTGCCAGCTCACCGAGGACAGGGGGAACGGAGACCCAGTACTTC. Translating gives CASSPRTGGTETQYF.

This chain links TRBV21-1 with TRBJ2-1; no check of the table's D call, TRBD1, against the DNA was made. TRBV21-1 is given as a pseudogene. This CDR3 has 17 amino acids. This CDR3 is CASSPRGGTGPYNEQFF. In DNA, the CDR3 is TGTGCCAGCAGCCCTCGGGGTGGGACAGGACCCTACAATGAGCAGTTCTTC.

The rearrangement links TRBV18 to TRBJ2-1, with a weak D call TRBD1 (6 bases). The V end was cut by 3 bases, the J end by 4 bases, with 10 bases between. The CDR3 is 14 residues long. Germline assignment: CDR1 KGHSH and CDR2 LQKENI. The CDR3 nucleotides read TGTGCCAGCTCACCGCAACAGGGATACAATGAGCAGTTCTTC. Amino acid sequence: CASSPQQGYNEQFF.

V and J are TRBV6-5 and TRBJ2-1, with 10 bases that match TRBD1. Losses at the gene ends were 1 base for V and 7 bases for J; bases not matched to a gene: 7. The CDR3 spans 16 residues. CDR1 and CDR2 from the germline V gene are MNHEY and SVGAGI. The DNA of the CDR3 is TGTGCCAGCAGTTACTGGGGACAGGGGATCCCAAATGAGCAGTTCTTC. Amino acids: CASSYWGQGIPNEQFF.

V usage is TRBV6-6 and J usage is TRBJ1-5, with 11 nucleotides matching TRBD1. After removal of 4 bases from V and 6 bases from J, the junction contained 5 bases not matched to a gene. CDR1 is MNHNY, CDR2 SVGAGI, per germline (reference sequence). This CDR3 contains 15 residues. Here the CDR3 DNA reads TGTGCCAGCAGTTCGGGACAGGGGGAGGGTCAGCCCCAGCATTTT. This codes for CASSSGQGEGQPQHF.

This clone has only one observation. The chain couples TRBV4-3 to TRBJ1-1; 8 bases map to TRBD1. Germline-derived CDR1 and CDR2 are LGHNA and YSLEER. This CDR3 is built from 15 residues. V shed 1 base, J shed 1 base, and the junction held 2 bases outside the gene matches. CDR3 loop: CASSQVDRGNTEAFF. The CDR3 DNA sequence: TGCGCCAGCAGCCAAGTCGACAGGGGGAACACTGAAGCTTTCTTT.

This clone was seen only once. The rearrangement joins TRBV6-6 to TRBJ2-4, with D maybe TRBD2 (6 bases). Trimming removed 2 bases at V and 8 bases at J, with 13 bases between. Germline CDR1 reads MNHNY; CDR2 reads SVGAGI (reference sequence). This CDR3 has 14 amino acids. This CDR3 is CASSYQGPGDIQYF. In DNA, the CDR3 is TGTGCCAGCAGTTACCAGGGCCCGGGGGACATTCAGTACTTC.

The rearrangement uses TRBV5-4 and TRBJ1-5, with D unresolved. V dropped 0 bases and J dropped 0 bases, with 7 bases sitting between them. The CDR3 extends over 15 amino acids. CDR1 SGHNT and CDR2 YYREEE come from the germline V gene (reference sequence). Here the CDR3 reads CASSLGPDSNQPQHF. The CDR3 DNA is TGTGCCAGCAGCTTGGGCCCCGATAGCAATCAGCCCCAGCATTTT.

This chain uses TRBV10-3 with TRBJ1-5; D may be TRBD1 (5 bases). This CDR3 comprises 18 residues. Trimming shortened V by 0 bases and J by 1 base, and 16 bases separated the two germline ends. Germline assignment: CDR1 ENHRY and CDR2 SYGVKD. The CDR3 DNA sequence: TGTGCCATCAGTGAGTCTCTTCGGGACGTCCGAAGCAATCAGCCCCAGCATTTT. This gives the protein CAISESLRDVRSNQPQHF.

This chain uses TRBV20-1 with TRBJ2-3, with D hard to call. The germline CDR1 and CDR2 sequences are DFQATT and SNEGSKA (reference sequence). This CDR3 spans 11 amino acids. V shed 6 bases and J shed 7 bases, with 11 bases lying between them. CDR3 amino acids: CSALRRHTQYF. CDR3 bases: TGCAGTGCACTCAGGCGGCATACGCAGTATTTT.